This T cell receptor (beta chain) appears in the sequencing data of a study of T cell responses to AZD1222 COVID-19 vaccine. Study in general: Both about-4-week and about-12-week second-dose recipients were combined.

Germline V gene data show CDR1 as MRHNA and CDR2 as SNTAGT. Trimming shortened V by 0 bases and J by 3 bases, and 11 bases separated the two germline ends. The CDR3 runs to 15 residues. Here immunoSEQ multiplex PCR was the method, and the copy in TCRdb shows in-frame clones only, minus some. The table includes about 150,000 clones, 90% to 95% detected once. Notes on the study in general: Vaccine-associated CD4 TCRs spanned spike, dominant at 160-218 and 743-854. Spike-specific TCR breadth and depth grew following two AZD1222 doses.

Comments on this clone: Its antigen is currently unknown.

The chain joins TRBV6-4 to TRBJ1-2; perhaps TRBD1 as D (5 bases). Sequencing was performed on peripheral blood, taken on day 0 of AZD1222 vaccination. This receptor was obtained from an adult in good health. For the CDR3, the DNA is TGTGCCAGCAGTGACTCGGGCAGGGCCGACTATGGCTACACCTTC. Its translation: CASSDSGRADYGYTF.